These 14 T cell receptor beta chains share one sample of origin, sequenced in a study of PD-1 blockade in mismatch repair-deficient tumors. TCRdb's table, derived via immunoSEQ multiplex PCR, lists solely in-frame clones and lacks some. The data show about 130,000 clones, about nine tenths seen once. The source was peripheral blood, collected just under 74 weeks after starting pembrolizumab. All receptors derive from an adult with mismatch repair-deficient cancer.

This chain connects TRBV6-5 to TRBJ2-1, with a possible D match to TRBD2 (5 bases). CDR1 is MNHEY and CDR2 is SVGAGI in the germline V gene. V gave up 4 bases and J gave up 12 bases, with 13 bases separating them. The CDR3 runs to 12 residues. This CDR3 is CASSSGLGMQFF. The CDR3 DNA reads TGTGCCAGCAGTTCCGGACTCGGAATGCAGTTCTTC.

The CDR3 loop is CASSPPGHSYEQYF. CDR3 sequence (DNA): TGTGCCAGCAGTCCGCCGGGGCACAGCTACGAGCAGTACTTC. The chain is built from TRBV27 and TRBJ2-7, with D possibly being TRBD1 or TRBD2 (5 bases each). This CDR3 has 14 amino acids. Deletions cut 5 bases from V and 3 bases from J, with 14 bases between. Germline assignment: CDR1 MNHEY and CDR2 SMNVEV (reference sequence).

The chain is built from TRBV7-3 and TRBJ2-6; the match to TRBD1 covers 7 bases. There are 14 residues in the CDR3. V lost 7 bases, J lost 4 bases, and 4 bases stayed unmatched. The germline V gene encodes CDR1 SGHTA and CDR2 FQGTGA. This chain's CDR3 is CASTTGAGANVLTF. CDR3 DNA sequence: TGTGCCAGCACTACAGGGGCCGGGGCCAACGTCCTGACTTTC.

The chain joins TRBV5-5 to TRBJ1-5, with D possibly TRBD1 on 5 matching bases. CDR3 size: 14 residues. CDR1 is SGHKS, CDR2 YYEKEE, per germline (reference sequence). The V gene lost 4 bases and the J gene lost 2 bases, with 10 bases spanning the gap. CDR3 protein: CASSPGWGNQPQHF. CDR3 bases: TGTGCCAGCAGCCCAGGGTGGGGCAATCAGCCCCAGCATTTT.

This clone has just a few counts. This chain uses TRBV4-3 with TRBJ2-3; 11 bases fit TRBD1. The CDR3 loop spans 16 amino acids. The J segment lost 4 bases and the V segment lost 0 bases, leaving 3 bases of the junction unmatched. Germline V gene sequence: CDR1 LGHNA, CDR2 YSLEER. The CDR3 DNA follows: TGCGCCAGCAGCCAAGATAGGGGACAGGGGGCAGATACGCAGTATTTT. Translated, it gives CASSQDRGQGADTQYF.

V gene TRBV28 combines with J gene TRBJ2-7; 10 bases line up with TRBD1. Germline-derived CDR1 and CDR2 are MDHEN and SYDVKM. This CDR3 region has 14 residues. Trimming cost V 3 bases and J 4 bases; bases outside gene matches: 3. CDR3 amino acids: CASSLTGGRYEQYF. CDR3 sequence (DNA): TGTGCCAGCAGTTTGACAGGGGGCAGGTACGAGCAGTACTTC.

The J gene is TRBJ2-3, the V gene TRBV10-3; D is ambiguous. Deletions cut 3 bases from V and 0 bases from J, with 10 bases between. The CDR3 length is 15 residues. Germline CDR1 is ENHRY and CDR2 is SYGVKD. The CDR3 region has the DNA TGTGCCATCAGTGAATGGGCGAGTAGCACAGATACGCAGTATTTT. It yields the protein CAISEWASSTDTQYF.

This clone was seen more than once but under ten times. The rearrangement links TRBV5-4 to TRBJ2-7; weak D call: TRBD1 (5 bases). The CDR3 is 12 residues long. Trimming removed 4 bases from V and 5 bases from J, with 10 bases in between. Looked up from germline, CDR1 is SGHNT and CDR2 is YYREEE (reference sequence). CDR3 nucleotide sequence: TGTGCCAGCAGCCAGGACAACCACGAGCAGTACTTC. Protein sequence: CASSQDNHEQYF. Full variable domain (outside the CDR3, taken from reference TRBV5-4 and TRBJ2-7): ETGVTQSPTHLIKTRGQQVTLRCSSQSGHNTVSWYQQALGQGPQFIFQYYREEENGRGNFPPRFSGLQFPNYSSELNVNALELDDSALYLCASSQDNHEQYFGPGTRLTVT.

J is TRBJ2-1 and V is TRBV27, with 8 bases fitting TRBD2. In germline, CDR1 is MNHEY, CDR2 SMNVEV (reference sequence). The CDR3 is 16 residues long. V was clipped by 5 bases and J by 4 bases; unmatched bases: 10. The CDR3 loop reads CASSEPPGLDYNEQFF. CDR3 sequence (DNA): TGTGCCAGCAGTGAACCACCGGGACTAGATTACAATGAGCAGTTCTTC.

J is TRBJ2-7 and V is TRBV21-1; the D call in the table, TRBD1, was not verified against the DNA. TRBV21-1 is a listed pseudogene. This CDR3 region has 14 residues. As DNA, the CDR3 is TGTGCCAGCAGCAAGTTTAACAGGGGAGGCGAGCAGTACTTC. Amino acids: CASSKFNRGGEQYF.

The rearrangement uses TRBV6-6 and TRBJ1-1, with a tentative D call TRBD1 (5 bases). Trimming pared 6 bases from V and 1 base from J, leaving 12 bases between. CDR3 length: 14 amino acids. CDR1 and CDR2 from the germline V gene are MNHNY and SVGAGI (reference sequence). Written as DNA, the CDR3 is TGTGCCAGCAGACCGGGACGCACGAACACTGAAGCTTTCTTT. Its protein is CASRPGRTNTEAFF.

This clone was seen once. The chain joins TRBV7-2 to TRBJ2-7; 8 nucleotides agree with TRBD2. The CDR3 is 18 amino acids. The V gene end was trimmed by 0 bases and the J gene end by 3 bases; junction bases not matched to a gene: 13. The germline V gene encodes CDR1 SGHTA and CDR2 FQGNSA. CDR3 sequence: CASSLAHREGVPYYEQYF. Here the CDR3 DNA reads TGTGCCAGCAGCTTAGCGCATCGGGAGGGAGTACCATACTACGAGCAGTACTTC.

Here the CDR3 DNA reads TGTGCCAGCAGTAGAGGACCCGAGCAGTTCTTC. Translated, it gives CASSRGPEQFF. The chain employs TRBV6-6 and TRBJ2-1; D is uncertain. V lost 5 bases, J lost 10 bases, and 9 bases lay in between. Germline V gene lookup returns CDR1 MNHNY and CDR2 SVGAGI (reference sequence). CDR3 length equals 11 residues.

Here the CDR3 reads CASSPRDRVGDTQYF. CDR3 bases: TGTGCCAGCAGTCCACGAGACAGGGTGGGAGATACGCAGTATTTT. The gene calls are TRBV2 and TRBJ2-3; the match to TRBD1 covers 7 bases. The CDR3 extends over 15 amino acids. Germline loops: CDR1 SNHLY, CDR2 FYNNEI. With V trimmed by 5 bases and J by 5 bases, 10 bases remained unmatched.